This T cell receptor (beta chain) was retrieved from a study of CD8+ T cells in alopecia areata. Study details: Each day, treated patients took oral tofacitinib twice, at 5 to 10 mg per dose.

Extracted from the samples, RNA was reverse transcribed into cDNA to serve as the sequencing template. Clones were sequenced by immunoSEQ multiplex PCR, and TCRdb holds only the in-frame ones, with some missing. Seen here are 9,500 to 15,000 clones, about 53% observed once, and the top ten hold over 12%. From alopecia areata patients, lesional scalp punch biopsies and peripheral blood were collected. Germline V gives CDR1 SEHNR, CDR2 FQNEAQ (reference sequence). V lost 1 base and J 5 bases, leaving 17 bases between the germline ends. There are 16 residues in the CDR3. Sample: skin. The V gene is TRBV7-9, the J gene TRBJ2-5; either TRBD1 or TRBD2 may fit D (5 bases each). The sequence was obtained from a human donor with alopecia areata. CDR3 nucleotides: TGTGCCAGCAGCTTAGGGGGCGAGCCGGGCGGGGAGACCCAGTACTTC. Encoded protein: CASSLGGEPGGETQYF.